The clone carrying this T cell receptor beta chain occurred a few times. Per germline, CDR1 SGHTA and CDR2 FQGNSA. Trimming stripped 6 bases from V and 0 bases from J, with 18 bases between. CDR3 length: 18 amino acids. This sample stems from a study of beta chain features in type 1 diabetes. The entirety of the isolated RNA underwent reverse transcription, so expressed TCRB transcripts were sequenced. This table comes from immunoSEQ multiplex PCR, and its TCRdb copy is limited to in-frame clones, with some not included. Of a few hundred thousand clones listed, approximately 14% are singletons. It was one heparinised blood draw, averaging around 120 mL, that each donor gave.

This chain joins TRBV7-2 and TRBJ2-6; either TRBD1 or TRBD2 may fit D (5 bases each). The receptor's source is a man aged 25-45 years in good health. Sequenced input: central memory CD4+ T cells from blood. CDR3 in DNA: TGTGCCAGCAGTCTCGGGGCACTCCCCTCCTCTGGGGCCAACGTCCTGACTTTC. Amino acid sequence: CASSLGALPSSGANVLTF.